These 3 T cell receptor beta chains originate from one sample sequenced in a study of blood T cells in healthy people across ages. A second roughly 7 to 12 cycle PCR used barcoded and J-beta primers. TCRdb analysed the 5' RACE reads with MiXCR anew, one entry per CDR3 protein. The sample contains 600,000 to 850,000 distinct CDR3 sequences, approximately 39% of which appear only once. The specimen was blood. The receptors were sampled from a woman aged 60-75 years in good health.

The J gene is TRBJ2-3, the V gene TRBV3-1, with D perhaps TRBD2 (6 bases). Trimming removed 2 bases from V and 3 bases from J, with 9 bases in between. The germline V gene has CDR1 LGHDT and CDR2 YNNKEL (reference sequence). The CDR3 consists of 14 residues. CDR3 nucleotide sequence: TGTGCCAGCAGCCAATCACTAGCAACAGATACGCAGTATTTT. This encodes CASSQSLATDTQYF.

About this clonotype: A much more abundant neighbour one base away suggests this may be a read error. The genes are TRBV7-3 and TRBJ1-2; D uncertain. CDR1 is SGHTA, CDR2 FQGTGA, per germline. Trimming removed 5 bases from V and 4 bases from J, with 14 bases in between. The CDR3 extends over 14 amino acids. The CDR3 loop reads CASSPWTRGYGYTF. The CDR3 nucleotides are TGTGCCAGCAGCCCTTGGACTCGGGGCTATGGCTACACCTTC.

The gene calls are TRBV20-1 and TRBJ2-3; 7 bases match TRBD2. The V and J ends lost 1 base and 2 bases, in that order; junction bases with no gene match: 9. The CDR3 is 16 residues long. CDR1 and CDR2 (germline): DFQATT, SNEGSKA (reference sequence). CDR3 DNA sequence: TGCAGTGCTAGAGCCAGAGAGCTAGCGGCCACAGATACGCAGTATTTT. Its translation is CSARARELAATDTQYF.